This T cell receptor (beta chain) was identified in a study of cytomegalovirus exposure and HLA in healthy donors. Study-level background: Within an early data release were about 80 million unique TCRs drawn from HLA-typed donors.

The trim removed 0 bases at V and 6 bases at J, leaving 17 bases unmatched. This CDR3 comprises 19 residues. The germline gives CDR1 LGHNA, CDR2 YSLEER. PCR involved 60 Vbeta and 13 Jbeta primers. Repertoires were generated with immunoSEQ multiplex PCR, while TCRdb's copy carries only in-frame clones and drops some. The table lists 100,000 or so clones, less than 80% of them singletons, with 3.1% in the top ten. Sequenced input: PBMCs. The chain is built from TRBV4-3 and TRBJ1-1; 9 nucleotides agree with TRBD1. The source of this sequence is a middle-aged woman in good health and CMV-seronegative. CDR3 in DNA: TGCGCCAGCAGCCAAGATCTGATAGGGTGGGAAACAGGGGGCTCTGAAGCTTTCTTT. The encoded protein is CASSQDLIGWETGGSEAFF.